This T cell receptor beta chain is drawn from a study of shared clonotypes between healthy human individuals. Across the whole study: Per donor, CD8 memory used one plate, CD8 naive used two, CD4 memory used three and CD4 naive used three.

The CDR3 is 17 residues long. V shed 5 bases, J shed 7 bases, and the junction held 17 bases outside the gene matches. TCRdb keeps only in-frame clones here, not all; method: immunoSEQ multiplex PCR. The data hold fewer than 1.8 million clones, with less than 99% observed a single time. The TCR sequence derives from a man aged 30 to 39 in good health. The chain links TRBV23-1 to TRBJ2-1; 7 nucleotides line up with TRBD1. TRBV23-1 is annotated as an ORF whose role is uncertain. Source material: naive CD4+ T cells sorted from blood. Subset: CD45RA+ positively selected. CDR3 sequence (DNA): TGCGCCAGCAGTTTCAGTTCTTATCCGACAGGGAATAATGAGCAGTTCTTC. Its protein product is CASSFSSYPTGNNEQFF.